This T cell receptor (beta chain) was sequenced in a study of cytomegalovirus exposure and HLA in healthy donors. The donors were members of the roughly 120-subject validation cohort (separate from the approximately 670-subject first cohort). Data came from immunoSEQ multiplex PCR; TCRdb stores just in-frame clones and leaves some out. The table shows 250,000 to 300,000 clones, with about 86% occurring only once. Study-level results: The study found most TCR sequences rare, yet found some public TCRs in many donors. Reported results showed that the classifier diagnosed cytomegalovirus status with high specificity and sensitivity.

This CDR3 region has 13 residues. From germline, CDR1 is SEHNR and CDR2 FQNEAQ (reference sequence). The J segment lost 8 bases and the V segment lost 5 bases, leaving 8 bases of the junction unmatched. The sample holds one count of this clone. As yet, its antigen is unknown. The chain uses TRBV7-9 and TRBJ1-2; the match to TRBD1 covers 7 bases. Sequenced sample: PBMCs. The receptor comes from a woman under 30 in good health and CMV-seronegative. This CDR3 reads CASSLDRESGYTF. DNA for the CDR3: TGTGCCAGCAGCCTTGACAGGGAGTCGGGCTACACCTTC.